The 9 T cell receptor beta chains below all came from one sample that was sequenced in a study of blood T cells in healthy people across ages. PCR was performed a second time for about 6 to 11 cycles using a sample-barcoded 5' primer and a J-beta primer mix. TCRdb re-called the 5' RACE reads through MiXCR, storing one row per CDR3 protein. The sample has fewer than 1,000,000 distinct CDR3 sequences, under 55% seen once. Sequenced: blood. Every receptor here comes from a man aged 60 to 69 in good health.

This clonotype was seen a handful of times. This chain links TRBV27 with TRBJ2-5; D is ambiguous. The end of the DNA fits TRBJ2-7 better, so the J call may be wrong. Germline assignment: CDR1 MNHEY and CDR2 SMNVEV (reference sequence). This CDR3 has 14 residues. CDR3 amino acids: CASSFGPSLYEQYF. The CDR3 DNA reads TGTGCCAGCAGTTTTGGCCCCTCACTCTACGAGCAGTACTTC.

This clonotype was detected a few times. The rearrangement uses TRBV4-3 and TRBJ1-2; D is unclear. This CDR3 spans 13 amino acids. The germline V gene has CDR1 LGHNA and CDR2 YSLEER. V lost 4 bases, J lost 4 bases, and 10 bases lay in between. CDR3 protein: CASSPDPSYGYTF. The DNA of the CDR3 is TGCGCCAGCAGCCCCGACCCTAGCTATGGCTACACCTTC.

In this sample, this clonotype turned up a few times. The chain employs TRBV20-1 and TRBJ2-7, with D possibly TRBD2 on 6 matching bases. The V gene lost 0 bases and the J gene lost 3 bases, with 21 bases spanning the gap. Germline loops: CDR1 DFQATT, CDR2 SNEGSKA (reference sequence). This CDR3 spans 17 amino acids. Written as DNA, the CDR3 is TGCAGTGCTAGAGACATCAACCCGGGGGACCACGGCTACGAGCAGTACTTC. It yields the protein CSARDINPGDHGYEQYF.

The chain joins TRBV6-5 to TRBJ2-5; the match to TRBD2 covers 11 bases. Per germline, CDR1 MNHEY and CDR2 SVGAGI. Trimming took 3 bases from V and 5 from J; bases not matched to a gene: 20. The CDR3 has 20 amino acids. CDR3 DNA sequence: TGTGCCAGCAGTTATAGTGGAAAGACTAGCGGGGACATCGATCGGGAGACCCAGTACTTC. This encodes CASSYSGKTSGDIDRETQYF.

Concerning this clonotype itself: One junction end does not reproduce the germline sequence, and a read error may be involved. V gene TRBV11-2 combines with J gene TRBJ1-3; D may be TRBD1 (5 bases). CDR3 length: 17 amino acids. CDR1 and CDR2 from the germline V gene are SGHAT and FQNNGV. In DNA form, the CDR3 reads TGTGCCAGCAGCTTTAGGGGCCCAGGGCTCTCTGGAGACACCATATATTTT. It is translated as CASSFRGPGLSGDTIYF.

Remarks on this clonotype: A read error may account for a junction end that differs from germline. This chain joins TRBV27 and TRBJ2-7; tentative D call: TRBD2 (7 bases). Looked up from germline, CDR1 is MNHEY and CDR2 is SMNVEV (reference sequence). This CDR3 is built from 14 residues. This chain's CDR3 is CASSYRGAEYVQYF. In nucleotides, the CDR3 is TGTGCCAGCAGTTACCGGGGGGCAGAGTACGTGCAGTACTTC.

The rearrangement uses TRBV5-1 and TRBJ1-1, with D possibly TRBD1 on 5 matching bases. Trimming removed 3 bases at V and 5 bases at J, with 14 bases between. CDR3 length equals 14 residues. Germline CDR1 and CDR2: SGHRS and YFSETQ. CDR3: CASSSLSRGTEAFF. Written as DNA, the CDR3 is TGCGCCAGCAGCTCCCTCAGCCGGGGGACTGAAGCTTTCTTT. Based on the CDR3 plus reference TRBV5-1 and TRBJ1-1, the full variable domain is KAGVTQTPRYLIKTRGQQVTLSCSPISGHRSVSWYQQTPGQGLQFLFEYFSETQRNKGNFPGRFSGRQFSNSRSEMNVSTLELGDSALYLCASSSLSRGTEAFFGQGTRLTVV.

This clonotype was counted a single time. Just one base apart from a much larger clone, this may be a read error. CDR3 sequence reads: CASTSGRDRGPGTQYF. The DNA for the CDR3 is TGTGCCAGCACTTCCGGGCGGGACAGGGGGCCGGGGACCCAGTACTTC. The genes are TRBV27 and TRBJ2-7; TRBD1 aligns across 12 bases. The J call is uncertain, as TRBJ2-5 better fits the DNA end. This CDR3 region has 16 residues. Germline loops: CDR1 MNHEY, CDR2 SMNVEV (reference sequence).

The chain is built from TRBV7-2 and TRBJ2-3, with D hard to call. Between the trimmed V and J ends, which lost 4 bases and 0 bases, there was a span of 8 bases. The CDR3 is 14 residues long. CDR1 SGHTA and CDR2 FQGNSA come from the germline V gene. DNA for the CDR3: TGTGCCAGCAGCTCCGGAGAAAGCACAGATACGCAGTATTTT. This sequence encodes CASSSGESTDTQYF.